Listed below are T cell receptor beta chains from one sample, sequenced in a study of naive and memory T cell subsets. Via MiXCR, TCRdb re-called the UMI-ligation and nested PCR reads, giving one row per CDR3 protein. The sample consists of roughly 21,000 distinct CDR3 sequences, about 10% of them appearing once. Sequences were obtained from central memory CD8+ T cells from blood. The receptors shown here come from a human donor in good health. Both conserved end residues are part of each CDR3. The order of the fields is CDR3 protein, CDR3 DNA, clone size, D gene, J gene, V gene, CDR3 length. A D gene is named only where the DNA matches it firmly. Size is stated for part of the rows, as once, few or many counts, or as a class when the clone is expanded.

CSAARPGQGQYEQYF	TGCAGTGCGGCGCGTCCGGGACAGGGTCAGTACGAGCAGTACTTC	few	TRBD1	TRBJ2-7	TRBV20-1	15
CASSTGLGPDTQYF	TGTGCCAGCAGTACAGGGCTCGGTCCAGATACGCAGTATTTT	few	NA	TRBJ2-3	TRBV5-4	14
CASSDRTVMGTEAFF	TGTGCCAGCAGCGACCGGACAGTTATGGGCACTGAAGCTTTCTTT	many	NA	TRBJ1-1	TRBV9	15
CASSFGGFYNEQFF	TGTGCCAGCAGTTTCGGGGGATTCTACAATGAGCAGTTCTTC	many	NA	TRBJ2-1	TRBV6-2/TRBV6-3	14
CASSLPGGHTEAFF	TGTGCCAGCAGTTTACCAGGGGGGCACACTGAAGCTTTCTTT	many	TRBD1	TRBJ1-1	TRBV12-3/TRBV12-4	14
CASSLGSVPDEQFF	TGCGCCAGCAGCTTGGGGTCGGTACCGGATGAGCAGTTCTTC	NA	NA	TRBJ2-1	TRBV5-1	14
CASSQGMTGMYEQYF	TGTGCCAGCAGCCAAGGTATGACAGGGATGTACGAGCAGTACTTC	few	TRBD1	TRBJ2-7	TRBV27	15
CASSQTGVGETQYF	TGTGCCAGCAGCCAAACAGGGGTCGGCGAGACCCAGTACTTC	NA	TRBD1	TRBJ2-5	TRBV3-1	14
CSVRGEYTGAGGTEAFF	TGCAGCGTCCGAGGGGAGTATACAGGGGCCGGTGGCACTGAAGCTTTCTTT	NA	TRBD1	TRBJ1-1	TRBV29-1	17
CASSLGGTGRETQYF	TGTGCCAGCAGCTTAGGGGGGACAGGGAGGGAGACCCAGTACTTC	NA	TRBD1	TRBJ2-5	TRBV7-8	15
CASSLQDGVNTEAFF	TGTGCCAGCAGCCTACAGGACGGAGTGAACACTGAAGCTTTCTTT	many	NA	TRBJ1-1	TRBV4-2	15
CASSDRGTDTQYF	TGTGCCAGCAGTGACAGGGGCACAGATACGCAGTATTTT	many	NA	TRBJ2-3	TRBV6-4	13
CASRTLEGAGETQYF	TGTGCCAGCAGAACCCTGGAGGGGGCGGGGGAGACCCAGTACTTC	few	NA	TRBJ2-5	TRBV6-6	15
CASSFAAGGSTDTQYF	TGTGCCAGCAGCTTTGCAGCGGGGGGGAGCACAGATACGCAGTATTTT	few	TRBD2	TRBJ2-3	TRBV5-5	16
CASSPQTSGRTYEQYF	TGTGCCAGCAGCCCACAGACTAGCGGGAGAACCTACGAGCAGTACTTC	many	TRBD2	TRBJ2-7	TRBV7-9	16
CASSQEDYLSSYNEQFF	TGCGCCAGCAGCCAAGAGGACTACCTGAGCTCCTACAATGAGCAGTTCTTC	NA	NA	TRBJ2-1	TRBV4-1	17
CASRNDEKLFF	TGTGCCAGCAGGAATGACGAAAAACTGTTTTTT	many	NA	TRBJ1-4	TRBV7-9	11
CSAKGRGFSYEQYF	TGCAGTGCTAAGGGCCGGGGATTCTCCTACGAGCAGTACTTC	NA	NA	TRBJ2-7	TRBV20-1	14
CASSLGQGVETQYF	TGTGCCAGCAGCTTGGGACAGGGGGTAGAGACCCAGTACTTC	many	TRBD1	TRBJ2-5	TRBV7-2	14
CASSYSLEQFF	TGTGCCAGCAGCTACTCGCTTGAGCAGTTCTTC	NA	NA	TRBJ2-1	TRBV7-2	11
CASSSSGASPLHF	TGTGCCAGCAGCTCTAGCGGGGCCTCACCCCTCCACTTT	many	NA	TRBJ1-6	TRBV7-8	13
CSAPGTSGSYFQETQYF	TGCAGTGCTCCCGGGACTAGCGGCTCATACTTCCAAGAGACCCAGTACTTC	once	TRBD2	TRBJ2-5	TRBV20-1	17
CSVAQGALTEAFF	TGCAGCGTCGCTCAGGGGGCGCTGACTGAAGCTTTCTTT	NA	TRBD1	TRBJ1-1	TRBV29-1	13
CASSVSGHQETQYF	TGTGCCAGCAGCGTCAGCGGGCACCAAGAGACCCAGTACTTC	many	NA	TRBJ2-5	TRBV11-2	14
CASRADWNGAETQYF	TGTGCCAGCAGAGCGGACTGGAACGGGGCGGAGACCCAGTACTTC	NA	NA	TRBJ2-5	TRBV28	15
CASSEGGSTGELFF	TGTGCCAGCAGCGAAGGGGGATCCACCGGGGAGCTGTTTTTT	few	NA	TRBJ2-2	TRBV9	14
CASSYASGKYGYTF	TGTGCCAGCAGTTACGCGTCAGGGAAGTATGGCTACACCTTC	NA	NA	TRBJ1-2	TRBV6-5	14
CASSPAEGAAGSYEQYF	TGTGCCAGCAGCCCCGCGGAAGGGGCAGCCGGGTCCTACGAGCAGTACTTC	NA	NA	TRBJ2-7	TRBV7-7	17
CASRYARGEDTQYF	TGTGCCAGCAGGTACGCCAGGGGTGAAGATACGCAGTATTTT	few	NA	TRBJ2-3	TRBV28	14
CASSSARGTSGGPSTDTQYF	TGTGCCAGCAGTTCCGCTCGCGGGACTAGCGGGGGCCCTAGCACAGATACGCAGTATTTT	few	TRBD2	TRBJ2-3	TRBV28	20
CSARDWDGRSTDTQYF	TGCAGTGCTAGAGATTGGGACGGGAGGAGCACAGATACGCAGTATTTT	NA	TRBD2	TRBJ2-3	TRBV20-1	16
CASSEGLAGAGELFF	TGTGCCAGCAGTGAGGGACTAGCGGGAGCCGGGGAGCTGTTTTTT	NA	TRBD2	TRBJ2-2	TRBV6-4	15
CASGGTLGQFF	TGTGCCAGCGGTGGGACCCTTGGACAGTTCTTC	NA	NA	TRBJ2-1	TRBV11-2	11
CSVEDTAGGLFGGELFF	TGCAGCGTTGAAGATACAGCGGGAGGGCTTTTCGGCGGGGAGCTGTTTTTT	medium-sized	TRBD2	TRBJ2-2	TRBV29-1	17
CASSQITSGRAVWVF	TGCGCCAGCAGCCAAATTACTAGCGGGAGGGCCGTTTGGGTCTTC	NA	TRBD2	TRBJ2-1	TRBV4-1	15
CASSFEGDTEAFF	TGTGCCAGCAGTTTTGAGGGAGACACTGAAGCTTTCTTT	NA	NA	TRBJ1-1	TRBV27	13
CASSATSGEQYF	TGTGCCAGCAGCGCCACTAGCGGCGAGCAGTACTTC	many	TRBD2	TRBJ2-7	TRBV9	12
CASSFLGPDQPQHF	TGTGCCAGCAGTTTTTTGGGGCCTGATCAGCCCCAGCATTTT	many	NA	TRBJ1-5	TRBV12-3/TRBV12-4	14
CASSSGQLSAGELFF	TGTGCCAGCAGCTCAGGACAGTTAAGCGCCGGGGAGCTGTTTTTT	large	NA	TRBJ2-2	TRBV9	15
CASKIANTGELFF	TGTGCCAGCAAAATCGCAAACACCGGGGAGCTGTTTTTT	few	NA	TRBJ2-2	TRBV7-8	13
CASSSYRDGGTYEQYF	TGCGCCAGCAGCTCTTACCGGGACGGCGGGACCTACGAGCAGTACTTC	NA	NA	TRBJ2-7	TRBV5-1	16
CASRDPGGGSPLHF	TGTGCCAGCAGGGACCCAGGGGGCGGGTCACCCCTCCACTTT	many	TRBD1	TRBJ1-6	TRBV28	14
CAWSLGAEAFF	TGTGCCTGGAGTTTGGGGGCTGAAGCTTTCTTT	few	NA	TRBJ1-1	TRBV30	11
CARSIEDRGYTF	TGTGCCAGAAGTATAGAGGACCGTGGCTACACCTTC	NA	NA	TRBJ1-2	TRBV19	12
CASTQLHGTSGTIWTDTQYF	TGTGCCAGCACCCAACTCCACGGCACTAGCGGGACTATTTGGACAGATACGCAGTATTTT	NA	TRBD2	TRBJ2-3	TRBV6-2/TRBV6-3	20
CASSRGLAASTTQYF	TGTGCCAGCAGCCGGGGACTAGCGGCTTCCACTACGCAGTATTTT	NA	TRBD2	TRBJ2-3	TRBV7-6	15
CASSSQAVGGDNF	TGTGCCAGCAGCTCGCAAGCAGTAGGGGGGGATAACTTC	few	NA	TRBJ2-7	TRBV5-5	13